Here is one TCR beta chain with its context. The antigen is undetermined. In this CDR3 the conserved last residue, phenylalanine or tryptophan, is missing, so a read error is likely. TCR beta libraries were built from RNA through three nested multiplex PCR rounds using modified ARM-PCR. TCRdb re-called the multiplex PCR reads through MiXCR, storing one row per CDR3 protein. The table has 15,000 or so distinct CDR3 sequences, under 85% seen once. These data originate in a study of tumor-infiltrating lymphocytes in glioblastoma multiforme. Study-wide points: Detected clone frequencies may not reflect cell counts, being RNA-based. T cells were not sorted into functional subsets.

With 9 bases clipped from V and 4 bases from J, the junction kept 15 bases outside the gene matches. The germline CDR1 and CDR2 sequences are SGHNT and YENEEA. The CDR3 covers 16 residues. The sequenced sample was brain tumor tissue. The clonotype comes from a male donor with glioblastoma. This rearrangement joins TRBV11-3 to TRBJ2-4, with 7 bases identical to TRBD1. The CDR3 sequence: CARSPRQGPAKNIQYI. DNA of the CDR3: TGTGCCAGAAGCCCCCGACAGGGTCCGGCAAAAAACATTCAGTACATC.